A single sample gave rise to the 7 T cell receptor beta chains below, sequenced in a study of blood T cell repertoires in COVID-19. TCRdb's table, derived via immunoSEQ multiplex PCR, lists solely in-frame clones and lacks some. The data show about 38,000 clones, with roughly 90% seen just once and approximately 26% held by the top ten. The specimen was peripheral blood. The origin of the receptors is a man aged 55 to 69 with active or convalescent COVID-19.

The chain is built from TRBV7-9 and TRBJ2-7, with 9 nucleotides matching TRBD1. The germline V gene encodes CDR1 SEHNR and CDR2 FQNEAQ (reference sequence). The CDR3 is made up of 14 amino acids. The V and J ends lost 7 bases and 2 bases, in that order; junction bases with no gene match: 6. The CDR3 coding sequence is TGTGCCAGCACCTCGGGACAGGGAACCTACGAGCAGTACTTC. Translation: CASTSGQGTYEQYF.

This sequence joins TRBV28 and TRBJ2-1; 8 bases are shared with TRBD2. The trim removed 1 base at V and 8 bases at J, leaving 10 bases unmatched. CDR3 size: 16 residues. The germline V gene encodes CDR1 MDHEN and CDR2 SYDVKM. CDR3 region: CASSLLTAGAFDEQFF. Here the CDR3 DNA reads TGTGCCAGCAGTTTATTAACAGCGGGAGCGTTCGATGAGCAGTTCTTC.

The rearrangement uses TRBV19 and TRBJ1-4; TRBD1 matches at 9 bases. Per the germline V gene, CDR1 is LNHDA and CDR2 is SQIVND (reference sequence). Trimming took 6 bases from V and 9 from J; bases not matched to a gene: 11. The CDR3 covers 15 residues. Here the CDR3 DNA reads TGTGCCAGTAGAGACACAGGGGGCGTCCATAAAAAACTGTTTTTT. Residues: CASRDTGGVHKKLFF. The full variable domain, rest sourced from reference TRBV19 and TRBJ1-4, is DGGITQSPKYLFRKEGQNVTLSCEQNLNHDAMYWYRQDPGQGLRLIYYSQIVNDFQKGDIAEGYSVSREKKESFPLTVTSAQKNPTAFYLCASRDTGGVHKKLFFGSGTQLSVL.

V usage is TRBV29-1 and J usage is TRBJ2-7; 8 bases align to TRBD2. V was clipped by 4 bases and J by 3 bases; unmatched bases: 2. Germline CDR1 SQVTM, CDR2 ANQGSEA. This CDR3 contains 12 residues. The DNA for the CDR3 is TGCAGCGTTGGGAGCGGGAGCTACGAGCAGTACTTC. Protein: CSVGSGSYEQYF.

The chain carries TRBV18 and TRBJ2-2, with TRBD2 matching 13 bases. The CDR3 covers 17 residues. The V and J ends lost 2 bases and 2 bases, in that order; junction bases with no gene match: 2. The germline V gene encodes CDR1 KGHSH and CDR2 LQKENI. In nucleotides, the CDR3 is TGTGCCAGCTCACCAGGGACTAGCGGGGAAAACACCGGGGAGCTGTTTTTT. It translates to CASSPGTSGENTGELFF. The full variable domain, completed using reference TRBV18 and TRBJ2-2, is NAGVMQNPRHLVRRRGQEARLRCSPMKGHSHVYWYRQLPEEGLKFMVYLQKENIIDESGMPKERFSAEFPKEGPSILRIQQVVRGDSAAYFCASSPGTSGENTGELFFGEGSRLTVL.

The rearrangement joins TRBV7-8 to TRBJ2-7, with no clear D. The CDR3 loop spans 12 amino acids. V shed 5 bases and J shed 6 bases, with 11 bases lying between them. CDR1 is SGHVS and CDR2 is FQNEAQ in the germline V gene. The CDR3 reads CASSRVTGEQYF. DNA of the CDR3: TGTGCCAGCAGCCGAGTCACGGGCGAGCAGTACTTC.

This clone showed up just once. The V gene is TRBV24-1, the J gene TRBJ2-5; D gene unclear. Trimming removed 4 bases at V and 6 bases at J, with 5 bases between. CDR3 length equals 11 residues. Germline V CDR1 and CDR2: KGHDR, SFDVKD. CDR3 DNA: TGTGCCACCAGTGACGCTAAGACCCAGTACTTC. Translating it yields CATSDAKTQYF.